This T cell receptor beta chain was retrieved from a study of blood T cell repertoires in COVID-19. The germline CDR1 and CDR2 sequences are LNHNV and YYDKDF (reference sequence). The CDR3 loop spans 16 amino acids. The V gene lost 1 base and the J gene lost 5 bases, with 15 bases spanning the gap. Per the study methods: The authors estimated nucleated cell counts from reference gene primer amplification. Sequenced by immunoSEQ multiplex PCR; TCRdb stores in-frame clones only, minus some. V and J calls and clone size are as listed in that table; D and trimming were resolved from the DNA. The table has about 52,000 clones, 86% seen once.

This chain connects TRBV15 to TRBJ2-1; D is ambiguous. The sequencing sample was made of peripheral blood. This receptor was taken from a woman aged 80 or over with acute or convalescent COVID-19. CDR3 sequence (DNA): TGTGCCACCAGCAGAGCTCCCCAGACACGAAACAATGAGCAGTTCTTC. It translates to CATSRAPQTRNNEQFF.